This T cell receptor beta chain was found in a study of blood T cell repertoires in COVID-19. At the level of the study: PBMCs, B-cell-depleted T cells, or T cells were the source of the cDNA or gDNA that made up the material.

The CDR3 covers 15 residues. Germline values: CDR1 MNHEY, CDR2 SVGAGI. The ends were cut back, 6 bases at V and 1 base at J, with 15 bases in the middle. Individuals drawn from under 30 US areas were roughly 18 to 95 years old. Generated by immunoSEQ multiplex PCR, the TCRdb table keeps only in-frame clones and is missing some. This sample yields 250,000 to 300,000 clones, of which roughly 80% are seen a single time; approximately 4% belongs to the top ten. The sequenced material came from PBMCs or T cells enriched from blood (not recorded which). The origin of this receptor is a man aged 25-45 years with acute COVID-19. The chain combines TRBV6-5 with TRBJ1-1; D gene ambiguous. The CDR3 sequence is CASRIEKSGNTEAFF. DNA for the CDR3: TGTGCCAGCAGAATCGAAAAGAGTGGGAACACTGAAGCTTTCTTT.